The rows below give T cell receptor beta chains drawn from one sample of a study of PD-L1 blockade in urothelial cancer. Here immunoSEQ multiplex PCR was the method, and the copy in TCRdb shows in-frame clones only, minus some. The sample consists of around 100,000 clones, around 87% of them appearing once. Material: PBMCs, obtained around atezolizumab (anti-PD-L1) treatment. These receptors were obtained from a man between 60 and 75 years old with urothelial cancer. The CDR3 runs from the conserved cysteine through the conserved F or W. Each record gives: clone size, J gene, V gene, D gene, CDR3 DNA, CDR3 protein. D genes are given only for firm matches. Only part of the rows carry a size: once, few, many, or a class if the clone is expanded.

- TRBJ1-1 TRBV28 - TGTGCCAGCGGGGCGGCAGTCGACACTGAAGCTTTCTTT CASGAAVDTEAFF
once TRBJ2-7 TRBV5-1 - TGCGCCAGCAGTCCCGGACCGGGAGAGAGCTACGAGCAGTACTTC CASSPGPGESYEQYF
- TRBJ2-1 TRBV11-2 - TGTGCCAGCAGCTTACTTGCCGTTACTAATGAGCAGTTCTTC CASSLLAVTNEQFF
- TRBJ2-5 TRBV28 - TGTGCCACCATAGGGGGGGCGGGGGAGACCCAGTACTTC CATIGGAGETQYF
- TRBJ1-2 TRBV7-3 - TGTGCCAGCAGCTTAAGAGCCAGGGATGGCTACACCTTC CASSLRARDGYTF
- TRBJ2-1 TRBV18 TRBD2 TGTGCCAGCTCCCGGGGGGATGAGCAGTTCTTC CASSRGDEQFF
- TRBJ2-7 TRBV18 - TGTGCCAGCTCTCAGGAAGTAGGGGCTGTCTACGAGCAGTACTTC CASSQEVGAVYEQYF
once TRBJ1-2 TRBV6-6 TRBD1 TGTGCCAGCAGTTTTCGGCGACAGGGGGAAAGTGGCTACACCTTC CASSFRRQGESGYTF
once TRBJ2-2 TRBV28 - TGTGCCAGCAGTTTCACCGGGAAGTCGAACACCGGGGAGCTGTTTTTT CASSFTGKSNTGELFF
once TRBJ2-2 TRBV7-9 TRBD1 TGTGCCAGCAGCCTCAGTACGGGACAGGGGTACACCGGGGAGCTGTTTTTT CASSLSTGQGYTGELFF
- TRBJ2-1 TRBV7-9 TRBD2 TGTGCCAGCAGCCCCGAGGGGATTAGCGGGAGCAATGAGCAGTTCTTC CASSPEGISGSNEQFF
- TRBJ1-1 TRBV7-2 TRBD1 TGTGCCAGCAGCCCTCGACAGGGAAACACTGAAGCTTTCTTT CASSPRQGNTEAFF
- TRBJ2-7 TRBV5-5 TRBD1 TGTGCCAGCAGGAGCTCCGGGACAGTTCCCTACGAGCAGTACTTC CASRSSGTVPYEQYF
few TRBJ2-1 TRBV7-7 TRBD2 TGTGCTAGCAGCTTAGGTACTAGCGGGATGGGGGAGCAGTTCTTC CASSLGTSGMGEQFF
- TRBJ1-1 TRBV6-1 - TGTGCCAGCAGCCGGGACACGTCACTGGATGAAGCTTTCTTT CASSRDTSLDEAFF
- TRBJ2-7 TRBV28 TRBD1 TGTGCCAGCAGCTTAAGGCGGACAGGGAGCTCCTACGAGCAGTACTTC CASSLRRTGSSYEQYF
- TRBJ2-1 TRBV11-2 TRBD1 TGTGCCAGCAGCTCCATTCCGGGACAGAGAGACAATGAGCAGTTCTTC CASSSIPGQRDNEQFF
- TRBJ1-2 TRBV7-9 TRBD1 TGTGCCAGCAGCCGGGACAGCAACTATGGCTACACCTTC CASSRDSNYGYTF
- TRBJ2-7 TRBV27 TRBD1 TGTGCCAGCGCGACAGGGGGTCCCACCTACGAGCAGTACTTC CASATGGPTYEQYF
once TRBJ1-4 TRBV5-6 - TGTGCCAGCAGCTTGGGTAGCAGGGCGTTCGGAAAACTGTTTTTT CASSLGSRAFGKLFF
- TRBJ1-2 TRBV10-3 - TGTGCCATCAGTGGACTTTATGGCTACACCTTC CAISGLYGYTF
- TRBJ2-7 TRBV30 TRBD2 TGTGCCTGGAGTGTACGCTTCTCCCGGGAGGACGAGCAGTACTTC CAWSVRFSREDEQYF
- TRBJ2-3 TRBV7-3 - TGTGCCAGCAGCTTAACTCACACAGATACGCAGTATTTT CASSLTHTDTQYF
- TRBJ2-7 TRBV5-5 TRBD1 TGTGCCAGCAGCTTGCAGGGGGCTAGCTCCTACGAGCAGTACTTC CASSLQGASSYEQYF